This note documents a single T cell receptor (beta chain) sequence. What it binds is not known. V shed 4 bases and J shed 2 bases, with 3 bases lying between them. Germline CDR1 SNHLY, CDR2 FYNNEI. The CDR3 spans 13 residues. The data originate from a study of T cells in localized non-small cell lung cancer. Study-level results: A single tumor region was sequenced, leaving heterogeneity possible. A median of about 52 clones ranked among the top 100 in tumor appeared in adjacent lung.

Using immunoSEQ multiplex PCR, the repertoire was profiled, and TCRdb retains in-frame clones only, with some absent. The data contain about 24,000 clones, around 86% of them singletons. This rearrangement joins TRBV2 to TRBJ2-6; no reliable D call. This TCR derives from a man aged 35-69 years with stage I squamous cell lung carcinoma. Specimen: peripheral blood, collected before any cancer treatment. CDR3 region: CASSGTGANVLTF. The DNA of the CDR3 is TGTGCCAGCAGTGGGACTGGGGCCAACGTCCTGACTTTC.